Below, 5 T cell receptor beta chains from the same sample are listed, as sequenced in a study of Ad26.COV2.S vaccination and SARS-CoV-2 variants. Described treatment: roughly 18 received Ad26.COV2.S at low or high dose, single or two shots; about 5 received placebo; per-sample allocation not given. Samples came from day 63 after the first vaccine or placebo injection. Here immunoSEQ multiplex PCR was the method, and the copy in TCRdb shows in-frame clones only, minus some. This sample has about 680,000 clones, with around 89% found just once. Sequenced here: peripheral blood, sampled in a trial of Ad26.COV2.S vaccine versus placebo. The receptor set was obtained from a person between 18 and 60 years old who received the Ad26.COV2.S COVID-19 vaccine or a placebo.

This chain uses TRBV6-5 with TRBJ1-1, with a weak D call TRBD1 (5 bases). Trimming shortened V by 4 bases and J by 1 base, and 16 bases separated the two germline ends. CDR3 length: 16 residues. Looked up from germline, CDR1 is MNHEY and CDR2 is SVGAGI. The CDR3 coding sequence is TGTGCCAGCAGTTTCAACGCTCAGGGTGGGAACACTGAAGCTTTCTTT. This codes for CASSFNAQGGNTEAFF.

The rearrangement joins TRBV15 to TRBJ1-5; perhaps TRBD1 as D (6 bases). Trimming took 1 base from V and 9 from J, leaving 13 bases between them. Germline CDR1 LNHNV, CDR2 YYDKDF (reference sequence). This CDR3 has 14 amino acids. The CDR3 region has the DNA TGTGCCACCAGCAGAGTGGGGGCTGTTCGGCCCCAGCATTTT. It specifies CATSRVGAVRPQHF. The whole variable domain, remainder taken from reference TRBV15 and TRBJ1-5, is DAMVIQNPRYQVTQFGKPVTLSCSQTLNHNVMYWYQQKSSQAPKLLFHYYDKDFNNEADTPDNFQSRRPNTSFCFLDIRSPGLGDTAMYLCATSRVGAVRPQHFGDGTRLSIL.

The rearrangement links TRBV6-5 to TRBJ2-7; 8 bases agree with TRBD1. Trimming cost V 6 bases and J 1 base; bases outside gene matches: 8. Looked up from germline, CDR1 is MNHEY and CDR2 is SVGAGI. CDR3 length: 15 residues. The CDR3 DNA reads TGTGCCAGCAGGGGGGACAGGACTCTGTCCTACGAGCAGTACTTC. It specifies CASRGDRTLSYEQYF.

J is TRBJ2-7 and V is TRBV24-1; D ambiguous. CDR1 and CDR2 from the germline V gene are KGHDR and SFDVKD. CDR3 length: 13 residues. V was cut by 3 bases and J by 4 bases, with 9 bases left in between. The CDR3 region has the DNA TGTGCCACCAGTGATGCCTACATGTACGAGCAGTACTTC. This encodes CATSDAYMYEQYF.

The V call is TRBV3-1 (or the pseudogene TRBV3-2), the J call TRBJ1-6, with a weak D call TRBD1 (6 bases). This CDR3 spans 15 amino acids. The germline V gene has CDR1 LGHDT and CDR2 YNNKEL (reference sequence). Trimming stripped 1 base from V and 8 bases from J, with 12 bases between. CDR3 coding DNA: TGTGCCAGCAGCCAAGCGGGGGGCTCGGATTCACCCCTCCACTTT. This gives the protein CASSQAGGSDSPLHF.